The 29 T cell receptor beta chains below come from one sample, sequenced in a study of blood T cell repertoires in COVID-19. Some clones are missing from TCRdb's copy, which holds only in-frame ones; the method was immunoSEQ multiplex PCR. The table lists fewer than 350,000 clones, around 88% of them singletons. Material for sequencing was PBMCs or T cells enriched from blood (not recorded which). These receptors were obtained from a middle-aged woman who had recovered from COVID-19.

The chain uses TRBV29-1 and TRBJ2-5; 7 nucleotides match TRBD2. CDR1 SQVTM and CDR2 ANQGSEA come from the germline V gene. V gave up 4 bases and J gave up 0 bases; unmatched junction bases: 8. This CDR3 is built from 15 residues. The CDR3 DNA sequence: TGCAGCGTTGGAGTGACTAGCTATGACCAAGAGACCCAGTACTTC. Amino acids: CSVGVTSYDQETQYF.

This chain uses TRBV3-1 (or the pseudogene TRBV3-2) with TRBJ2-7; D is uncertain. The germline V gene has CDR1 LGHDT and CDR2 YNNKEL (reference sequence). With 3 bases removed from V and 0 bases from J, the gap between germline ends came to 6 bases. The CDR3 is 13 amino acids. CDR3 loop: CASSHSHSYEQYF. The DNA of the CDR3 is TGTGCCAGCAGCCATAGTCACTCCTACGAGCAGTACTTC.

J is TRBJ2-7 and V is TRBV10-3, with D perhaps matching TRBD1 (5 bases). CDR1 ENHRY and CDR2 SYGVKD come from the germline V gene. The CDR3 is 15 amino acids. Between the trimmed V and J ends, which lost 3 bases and 5 bases, there was a span of 17 bases. The CDR3 nucleotides read TGTGCCATCAGTGACCCGGCAGGGCAATCAAACGAGCAGTACTTC. Protein: CAISDPAGQSNEQYF.

The rearrangement joins TRBV29-1 to TRBJ2-3; D is uncertain. This CDR3 has 13 residues. V lost 1 base and J 2 bases, leaving 7 bases between the germline ends. Germline V CDR1 and CDR2: SQVTM, ANQGSEA. The CDR3 is CSVEVSTTDTQYF. The CDR3 DNA sequence: TGCAGCGTTGAAGTGTCTACCACAGATACGCAGTATTTT.

The V and J genes are TRBV7-9 and TRBJ2-3; unclear D gene. Germline CDR1 reads SEHNR; CDR2 reads FQNEAQ (reference sequence). CDR3 length: 15 residues. The V and J ends lost 3 bases and 0 bases respectively, with 10 bases between them. The CDR3: CASSLGRVSTDTQYF. CDR3 sequence (DNA): TGTGCCAGCAGCTTGGGTCGGGTGAGCACAGATACGCAGTATTTT.

The chain is built from TRBV5-1 and TRBJ1-2, with D maybe TRBD1 (5 bases). The CDR3 has 15 residues. With 1 base removed from V and 1 base from J, the gap between germline ends came to 11 bases. The V gene's germline CDR1 is SGHRS and CDR2 YFSETQ. CDR3 DNA: TGCGCCAGCAGCTTGTACGACAGTATTAACTATGGCTACACCTTC. Residues: CASSLYDSINYGYTF.

V usage is TRBV18 and J usage is TRBJ1-1; no clear D gene. The germline CDR1 and CDR2 sequences are KGHSH and LQKENI. Trimming cost V 4 bases and J 4 bases, with 22 bases left between them. The CDR3 consists of 17 residues. CDR3 amino acids: CASSQNLRLETGTEAFF. CDR3 coding DNA: TGTGCCAGCTCACAAAACCTGCGTCTCGAGACGGGCACTGAAGCTTTCTTT.

The rearrangement uses TRBV2 and TRBJ1-6; D perhaps matches TRBD1 (5 bases). Trimming stripped 4 bases from V and 6 bases from J, with 10 bases between. The CDR3 consists of 14 residues. Germline assignment: CDR1 SNHLY and CDR2 FYNNEI. The CDR3 reads CASSVRQRNSPLHF. In DNA form, the CDR3 reads TGTGCCAGCAGTGTGAGACAGCGTAATTCACCCCTCCACTTT. Full variable domain (outside the CDR3, taken from reference TRBV2 and TRBJ1-6): EPEVTQTPSHQVTQMGQEVILRCVPISNHLYFYWYRQILGQKVEFLVSFYNNEISEKSEIFDDQFSVERPDGSNFTLKIRSTKLEDSAMYFCASSVRQRNSPLHFGNGTRLTVT.

V is TRBV6-2 or TRBV6-3 and J is TRBJ2-7; no clear D. Deletions cut 5 bases from V and 3 bases from J, with 5 bases between. Germline V CDR1 and CDR2: MNHEY, SVGEGT. This CDR3 is 11 amino acids long. CDR3 amino acids: CASSPYYEQYF. The DNA of the CDR3 is TGTGCCAGCAGTCCCTACTACGAGCAGTACTTC.

The chain joins TRBV20-1 to TRBJ1-2; D is unresolved. Trimming removed 3 bases from V and 8 bases from J, with 13 bases in between. Per germline, CDR1 DFQATT and CDR2 SNEGSKA (reference sequence). The CDR3 loop spans 12 amino acids. In DNA, the CDR3 is TGCAGTGCTAGTGTGAGGGAGGAGGGCTACACCTTC. Translated: CSASVREEGYTF.

This clone was recorded once. The chain employs TRBV28 and TRBJ1-6; no firm D call. The ends were cut back, 3 bases at V and 7 bases at J, with 10 bases in the middle. The CDR3 sequence is 14 residues long. Germline V gene sequence: CDR1 MDHEN, CDR2 SYDVKM. This CDR3 reads CASSLGRNNSPLHF. CDR3 coding DNA: TGTGCCAGCAGTTTGGGCAGAAACAATTCACCCCTCCACTTT.

The chain uses TRBV7-2 and TRBJ2-3, with TRBD1 as a possible D gene (6 bases). The V gene's germline CDR1 is SGHTA and CDR2 FQGNSA. The CDR3 contains 15 residues. V lost 0 bases and J lost 2, with 9 bases in between. The CDR3 nucleotides are TGTGCCAGCAGCTTAGCGGGACAATACACAGATACGCAGTATTTT. This codes for CASSLAGQYTDTQYF.

The chain combines TRBV24-1 with TRBJ2-1, with a possible D match to TRBD2 (7 bases). Trimming pared 3 bases from V and 5 bases from J, leaving 16 bases between. Per germline, CDR1 KGHDR and CDR2 SFDVKD. The CDR3 contains 16 residues. CDR3 DNA: TGTGCCACCAGTGATCCTGGGGGGGGGCCCCACAATGAGCAGTTCTTC. Amino acid sequence: CATSDPGGGPHNEQFF.

The chain carries TRBV9 and TRBJ2-7; 8 nucleotides agree with TRBD2. The junction had 8 bases not matched to a gene; V was cut back by 3 bases and J by 6 bases. CDR1 is SGDLS, CDR2 YYNGEE, per germline. The CDR3 has 14 residues. CDR3 sequence (DNA): TGTGCCAGCAGCGAGGGTGGGCTAGCGGGCGAGCAGTACTTC. It translates to CASSEGGLAGEQYF.

In its sample, this clone was seen once. The rearrangement links TRBV11-1 to TRBJ2-3; maybe TRBD2 (6 bases). There are 13 residues in the CDR3. Trimming stripped 3 bases from V and 4 bases from J, with 8 bases between. The germline gives CDR1 SGHAT, CDR2 FQDESV (reference sequence). CDR3 sequence: CASSFGGADTQYF. The CDR3 nucleotides are TGTGCCAGCAGCTTCGGGGGAGCAGATACGCAGTATTTT.

This chain connects TRBV4-3 to TRBJ2-3, with D unresolved. The V end was cut by 0 bases, the J end by 6 bases, with 10 bases between. The CDR3 loop spans 14 amino acids. Germline-derived CDR1 and CDR2 are LGHNA and YSLEER. This CDR3 is CASSQDLSADTQYF. CDR3 in DNA: TGCGCCAGCAGCCAAGATCTGTCCGCGGATACGCAGTATTTT.

The chain uses TRBV29-1 and TRBJ1-3; D not resolved. The CDR3 totals 12 residues. Germline-derived CDR1 and CDR2 are SQVTM and ANQGSEA. The germline V and J ends were trimmed by 1 base and 8 bases, with 9 bases remaining between them. This CDR3 reads CSVEGGVDTIYF. For the CDR3, the DNA is TGCAGCGTTGAAGGGGGAGTGGACACCATATATTTT.

The rearrangement joins TRBV24-1 to TRBJ2-1, with 7 bases that match TRBD1. With V trimmed by 5 bases and J by 5 bases, 5 bases remained unmatched. Germline V lookup: CDR1 KGHDR, CDR2 SFDVKD. CDR3 size: 14 residues. The CDR3 nucleotides are TGTGCCACCAGTGTTGCTGGGACAGACAATGAGCAGTTCTTC. It specifies CATSVAGTDNEQFF.

The chain carries TRBV24-1 and TRBJ2-3; 8 nucleotides match TRBD2. The CDR3 runs to 17 residues. Trimming at V came to 3 bases and at J to 1 base, leaving 8 bases not matched to a gene. Per germline, CDR1 KGHDR and CDR2 SFDVKD. CDR3 protein: CATSDSGSGWGTDTQYF. The CDR3 DNA follows: TGTGCCACCAGTGATAGCGGGAGCGGTTGGGGCACAGATACGCAGTATTTT.

This rearrangement joins TRBV6-5 to TRBJ1-4; 8 bases fit TRBD1. The germline CDR1 and CDR2 sequences are MNHEY and SVGAGI. Germline trimming cut 5 bases from V and 8 bases from J; bases unmatched to any gene: 7. The CDR3 is 14 amino acids. The CDR3: CASSRDRSVEKLFF. CDR3 sequence (DNA): TGTGCCAGCAGTAGGGACAGGTCGGTCGAAAAACTGTTTTTT.

This chain links TRBV18 with TRBJ2-7, with 7 bases that match TRBD1. This CDR3 region has 16 residues. CDR1 is KGHSH, CDR2 LQKENI, per germline. V was clipped by 0 bases and J by 2 bases; unmatched bases: 7. The CDR3 DNA follows: TGTGCCAGCTCACCACCGACTCGACAGGGTGCCTACGAGCAGTACTTC. It translates to CASSPPTRQGAYEQYF.

The chain links TRBV30 to TRBJ2-3; 10 positions agree with TRBD2. The CDR3 runs 17 residues. Germline-derived CDR1 and CDR2 are GTSNPN and SVGIG (reference sequence). Trimming at V came to 1 base and at J to 9 bases, leaving 16 bases not matched to a gene. The CDR3 loop reads CAWSAGGLAGVEGTQYF. CDR3 DNA sequence: TGTGCCTGGAGTGCAGGAGGTCTAGCGGGAGTGGAGGGCACGCAGTATTTT.

This chain uses TRBV4-1 with TRBJ1-6, with D possibly matching TRBD1 (6 bases). Trimming removed 1 base from V and 8 bases from J, with 9 bases in between. The V gene's germline CDR1 is MGHRA and CDR2 YSYEKL. The CDR3 consists of 14 residues. The CDR3 DNA is TGCGCCAGCAGCCAAGCGCAGGGGTATTCACCCCTCCACTTT. Translating it yields CASSQAQGYSPLHF.

The rearrangement links TRBV18 to TRBJ2-7; 9 bases are shared with TRBD1. The CDR3 is 13 residues long. Germline-derived CDR1 and CDR2 are KGHSH and LQKENI. Trimming took 1 base from V and 6 from J; bases not matched to a gene: 1. CDR3 bases: TGTGCCAGCTCACCACAGGACAGGGGCGAGCAGTACTTC. Protein: CASSPQDRGEQYF.

The CDR3 spells CASSQDRQGDQPQHF. The CDR3 bases are TGCGCCAGCAGCCAAGACCGACAGGGGGATCAGCCCCAGCATTTT. The genes are TRBV4-1 and TRBJ1-5; TRBD1 matches 9 bases. Trimming removed 0 bases from V and 5 bases from J; junction bases left unmatched: 2. Germline assignment: CDR1 MGHRA and CDR2 YSYEKL. The CDR3 totals 15 residues.

The rearrangement links TRBV2 to TRBJ2-7; tentatively, D is TRBD2 (6 bases). The CDR3 contains 15 residues. Germline CDR1 and CDR2: SNHLY and FYNNEI. The ends were cut back, 7 bases at V and 7 bases at J, with 23 bases in the middle. The CDR3 is CASTPGLISGGEQYF. In DNA form, the CDR3 reads TGTGCCAGCACCCCTGGGCTCATCTCCGGGGGAGAGCAGTACTTC.

The chain employs TRBV28 and TRBJ1-1, with D perhaps TRBD1 (5 bases). The length of the CDR3 is 15 residues. Germline CDR1 reads MDHEN; CDR2 reads SYDVKM. Trimming pared 5 bases from V and 5 bases from J, leaving 18 bases between. Here the CDR3 reads CASSPHAGRRTEAFF. CDR3 DNA sequence: TGTGCCAGCAGTCCCCATGCAGGGCGGCGAACTGAAGCTTTCTTT.

The V gene is TRBV7-3, the J gene TRBJ2-1, with D tentatively TRBD2 (5 bases). The V gene lost 2 bases and the J gene lost 5 bases, with 13 bases spanning the gap. This CDR3 has 15 residues. In germline, CDR1 is SGHTA, CDR2 FQGTGA. CDR3 in DNA: TGTGCCAGCAGCTTAGGAACTAGAAGGGACAATGAGCAGTTCTTC. It translates to CASSLGTRRDNEQFF.

The V call is TRBV28, the J call TRBJ2-7; TRBD2 agrees at 7 bases. Germline CDR1 reads MDHEN; CDR2 reads SYDVKM. The length of the CDR3 is 13 residues. V dropped 3 bases and J dropped 4; count of bases not matched to a gene: 3. The CDR3 is CASSLPGRYEQYF. For the CDR3, the DNA is TGTGCCAGCAGTTTGCCCGGGAGGTACGAGCAGTACTTC.